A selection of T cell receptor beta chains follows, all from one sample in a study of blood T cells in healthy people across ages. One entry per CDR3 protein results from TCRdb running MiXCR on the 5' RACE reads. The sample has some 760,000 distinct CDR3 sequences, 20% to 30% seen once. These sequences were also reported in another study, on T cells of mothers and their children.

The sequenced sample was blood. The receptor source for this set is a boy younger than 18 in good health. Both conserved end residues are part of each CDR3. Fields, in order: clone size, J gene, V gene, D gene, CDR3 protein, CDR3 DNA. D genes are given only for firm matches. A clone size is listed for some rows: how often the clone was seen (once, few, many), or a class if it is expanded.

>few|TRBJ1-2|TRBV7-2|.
CASSYQYRDFYGYTF
TGTGCCAGCAGCTACCAATACAGGGATTTCTATGGCTACACCTTC
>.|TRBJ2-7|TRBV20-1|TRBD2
CSARGTSGRSVYEQYF
TGCAGTGCTAGAGGGACTAGCGGGAGGTCGGTCTACGAGCAGTACTTC
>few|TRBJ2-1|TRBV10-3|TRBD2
CAISETTSGYNEQFF
TGTGCCATCAGTGAGACGACTAGCGGGTACAATGAGCAGTTCTTC
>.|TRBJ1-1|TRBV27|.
CASSLFRDTEAFF
TGTGCCAGCAGTTTATTTCGGGATACTGAAGCTTTCTTT
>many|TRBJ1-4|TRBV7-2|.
CASSNSATNEKLFF
TGTGCCAGCAGTAACAGCGCAACTAATGAAAAACTGTTTTTT
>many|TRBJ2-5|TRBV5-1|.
CASSTQETQYF
TGTGCCAGCAGTACTCAAGAGACCCAGTACTTC
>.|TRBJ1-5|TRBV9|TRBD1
CASSVGQGHNQPQHF
TGTGCCAGCAGCGTTGGACAGGGGCACAATCAGCCCCAGCATTTT
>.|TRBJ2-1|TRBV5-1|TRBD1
CASSLNRGLNEQFF
TGCGCCAGCAGCTTAAACAGGGGGCTCAATGAGCAGTTCTTC
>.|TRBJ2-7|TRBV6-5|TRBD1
CASSPSQGYHEQYF
TGTGCCAGCAGCCCATCACAGGGGTACCACGAGCAGTACTTC
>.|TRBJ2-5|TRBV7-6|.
CASSIEDGQWETQYF
TGTGCCAGCAGCATTGAAGACGGTCAATGGGAGACCCAGTACTTC
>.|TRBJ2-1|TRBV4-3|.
CASSVVSGQREGDEQFF
TGCGCCAGCAGCGTGGTGAGCGGTCAGCGTGAGGGCGATGAGCAGTTCTTC
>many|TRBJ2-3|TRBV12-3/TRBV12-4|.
CASSDGTDTQYF
TGTGCCAGCAGTGATGGCACAGATACGCAGTATTTT
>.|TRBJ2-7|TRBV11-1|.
CASSPSWNYEQYF
TGTGCCAGCAGCCCTAGCTGGAACTACGAGCAGTACTTC
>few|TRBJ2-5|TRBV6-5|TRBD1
CASSWTGETRETQYF
TGTGCCAGCAGTTGGACAGGGGAGACTCGGGAGACCCAGTACTTC
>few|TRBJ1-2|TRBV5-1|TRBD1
CASSARTGDNYGYTF
TGCGCCAGCAGCGCCCGGACAGGGGACAACTATGGCTACACCTTC
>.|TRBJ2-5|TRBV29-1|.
CSVSTGTTGETQYF
TGCAGCGTCTCAACCGGGACCACAGGGGAGACCCAGTACTTC
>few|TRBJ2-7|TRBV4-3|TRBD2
CASSQDRTSGGQISYEQYF
TGCGCCAGCAGCCAAGATCGGACTAGCGGGGGGCAGATCTCCTACGAGCAGTACTTC
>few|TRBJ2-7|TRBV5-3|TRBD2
CARSLGAASGRKWSSYEQYF
TGTGCCAGAAGCTTGGGAGCGGCTAGCGGGAGAAAGTGGAGCTCCTACGAGCAGTACTTC
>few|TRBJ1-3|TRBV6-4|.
CASRGHLFSGNTIYF
TGTGCCAGCAGGGGACACTTATTCTCTGGAAACACCATATATTTT
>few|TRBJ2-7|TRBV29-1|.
CSVEDIIGQGTYEQYF
TGCAGCGTTGAAGACATTATCGGGCAGGGAACCTACGAGCAGTACTTC
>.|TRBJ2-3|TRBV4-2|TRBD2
CASSRRLAGRSTDTQYF
TGTGCCAGCAGCCGGCGACTAGCGGGACGTAGCACAGATACGCAGTATTTT
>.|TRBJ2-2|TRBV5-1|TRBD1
CASSTTWTGAGGELFF
TGCGCCAGCAGCACCACCTGGACAGGGGCAGGCGGGGAGCTGTTTTTT
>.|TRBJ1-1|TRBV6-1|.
CASLQAGEAFF
TGTGCCAGCCTTCAGGCTGGGGAAGCTTTCTTT
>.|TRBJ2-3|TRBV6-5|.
CASTPGQTTDTQYF
TGTGCCAGCACCCCCGGACAGACCACAGATACGCAGTATTTT
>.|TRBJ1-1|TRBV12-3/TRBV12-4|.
CASSLDGQRNTEAFF
TGTGCCAGCAGTTTAGACGGTCAGAGGAACACTGAAGCTTTCTTT
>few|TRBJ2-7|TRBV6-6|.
CASSYEAAEHYEQYF
TGTGCCAGCAGTTACGAGGCGGCAGAGCACTACGAGCAGTACTTC
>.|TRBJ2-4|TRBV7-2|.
CASSLTPGITVAKNIQYF
TGTGCCAGCAGCTTAACGCCAGGAATCACAGTGGCCAAAAACATTCAGTACTTC
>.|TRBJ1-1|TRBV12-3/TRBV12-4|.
CASSSSGANTEAFF
TGTGCCAGCAGTTCCTCGGGGGCGAACACTGAAGCTTTCTTT
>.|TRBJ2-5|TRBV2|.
CASSARDQAGRGETQYF
TGTGCCAGCAGTGCGCGAGATCAAGCGGGCAGAGGAGAGACCCAGTACTTC
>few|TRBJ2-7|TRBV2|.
CASRAYTVGAEQYF
TGTGCCAGCAGGGCCTACACCGTTGGTGCCGAGCAGTACTTC
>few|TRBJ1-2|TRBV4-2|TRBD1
CASSQVGTAYGYTF
TGTGCCAGCAGCCAAGTCGGGACAGCCTATGGCTACACCTTC
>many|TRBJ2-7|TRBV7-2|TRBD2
CASSLGEGPYYEQYF
TGTGCCAGCAGCTTAGGGGAGGGGCCATACTACGAGCAGTACTTC
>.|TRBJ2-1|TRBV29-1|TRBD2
CSVRTSGRSSSSYNEQFF
TGCAGCGTGCGGACTAGCGGGAGGTCCTCGAGCTCCTACAATGAGCAGTTCTTC
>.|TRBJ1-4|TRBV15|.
CATLGGEKLFF
TGTGCCACATTGGGGGGGGAAAAACTGTTTTTT
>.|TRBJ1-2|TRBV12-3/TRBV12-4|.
CASSSGEGKGLIYGYTF
TGTGCCAGCAGTTCTGGGGAGGGAAAGGGGCTAATATATGGCTACACCTTC
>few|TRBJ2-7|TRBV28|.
CASSLRDINYEQYF
TGTGCCAGCAGTTTAAGGGACATCAATTACGAGCAGTACTTC
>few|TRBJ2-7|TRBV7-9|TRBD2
CASSERESGTYEQYF
TGTGCCAGCAGCGAGCGGGAGTCGGGAACCTACGAGCAGTACTTC
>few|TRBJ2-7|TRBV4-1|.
CASSQGGVPYEQYF
TGCGCCAGCAGCCAAGGCGGGGTACCCTACGAGCAGTACTTC
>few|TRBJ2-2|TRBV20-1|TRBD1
CSARDDYRGYTGELFF
TGCAGTGCTAGAGACGACTACAGGGGATACACCGGGGAGCTGTTTTTT
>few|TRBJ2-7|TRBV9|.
CASSVEGTYEQYF
TGTGCCAGCAGCGTAGAAGGTACCTACGAGCAGTACTTC
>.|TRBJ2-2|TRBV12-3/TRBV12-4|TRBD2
CASIDASSGRDTGELFF
TGTGCCAGCATCGACGCGAGTAGCGGGAGAGACACCGGGGAGCTGTTTTTT
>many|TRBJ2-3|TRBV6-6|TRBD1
CASSYAPDRDTQYF
TGTGCCAGCAGTTACGCCCCGGACAGGGATACGCAGTATTTT
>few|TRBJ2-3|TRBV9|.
CASGGGFSTDTQYF
TGTGCCAGCGGAGGGGGATTTAGCACAGATACGCAGTATTTT
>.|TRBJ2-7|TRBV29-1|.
CSVQRGGRRFYEQYF
TGCAGCGTACAAAGGGGGGGACGGAGATTTTACGAGCAGTACTTC
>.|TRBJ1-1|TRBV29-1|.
CSVEGLAGVNTEAFF
TGCAGCGTTGAAGGACTCGCAGGGGTGAACACTGAAGCTTTCTTT
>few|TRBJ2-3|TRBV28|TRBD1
CASSRDSGGLDTQYF
TGTGCCAGCAGCCGGGACTCAGGGGGCTTGGATACGCAGTATTTT
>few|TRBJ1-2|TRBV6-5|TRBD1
CASSLSGQGQGGYTF
TGTGCCAGCAGTTTATCCGGACAGGGACAGGGAGGCTACACCTTC
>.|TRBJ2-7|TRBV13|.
CASSLSRGGEQYF
TGTGCCAGCAGCTTATCCAGGGGAGGCGAGCAGTACTTC
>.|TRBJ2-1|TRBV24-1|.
CATSDLERPYNEQFF
TGTGCCACCAGTGATTTGGAGCGGCCCTACAATGAGCAGTTCTTC
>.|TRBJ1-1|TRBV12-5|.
CASGRRNTEAFF
TGTGCTAGTGGTAGAAGGAACACTGAAGCTTTCTTT